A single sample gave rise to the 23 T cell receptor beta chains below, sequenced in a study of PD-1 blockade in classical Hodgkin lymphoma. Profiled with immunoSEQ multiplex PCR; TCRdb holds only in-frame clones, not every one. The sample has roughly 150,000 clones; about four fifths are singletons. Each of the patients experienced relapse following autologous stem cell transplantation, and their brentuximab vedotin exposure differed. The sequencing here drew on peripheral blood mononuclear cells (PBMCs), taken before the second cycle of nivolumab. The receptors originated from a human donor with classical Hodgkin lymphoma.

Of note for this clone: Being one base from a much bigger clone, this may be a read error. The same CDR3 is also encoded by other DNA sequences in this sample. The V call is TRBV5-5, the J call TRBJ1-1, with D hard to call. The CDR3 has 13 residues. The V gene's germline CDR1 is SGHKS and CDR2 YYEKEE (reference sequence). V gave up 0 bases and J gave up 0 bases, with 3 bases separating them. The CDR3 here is CASSLDLNTEAFF. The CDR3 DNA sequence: TGTGCCAGCAGCTTGGATTTGAACACTGAAGCTTTCTTT.

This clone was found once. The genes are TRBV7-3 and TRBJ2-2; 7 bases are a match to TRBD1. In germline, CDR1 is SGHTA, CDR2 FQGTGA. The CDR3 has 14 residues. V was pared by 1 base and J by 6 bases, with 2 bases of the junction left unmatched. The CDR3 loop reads CASSLNRGPGELFF. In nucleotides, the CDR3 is TGTGCCAGCAGCTTAAACAGGGGTCCCGGGGAGCTGTTTTTT.

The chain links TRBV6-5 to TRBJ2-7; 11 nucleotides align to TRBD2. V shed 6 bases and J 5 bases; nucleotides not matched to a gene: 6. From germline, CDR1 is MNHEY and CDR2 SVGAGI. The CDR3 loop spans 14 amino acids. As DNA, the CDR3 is TGTGCCAGCAGAAGACTAGCGGGAATCGACGAGCAGTACTTC. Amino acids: CASRRLAGIDEQYF.

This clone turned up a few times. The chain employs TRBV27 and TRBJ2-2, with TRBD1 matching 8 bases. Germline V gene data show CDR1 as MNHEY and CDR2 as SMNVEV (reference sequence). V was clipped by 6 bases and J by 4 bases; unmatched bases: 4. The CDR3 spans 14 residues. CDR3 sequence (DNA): TGTGCCAGCAGGCCCACAGGGGGCACCGGGGAGCTGTTTTTT. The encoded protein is CASRPTGGTGELFF.

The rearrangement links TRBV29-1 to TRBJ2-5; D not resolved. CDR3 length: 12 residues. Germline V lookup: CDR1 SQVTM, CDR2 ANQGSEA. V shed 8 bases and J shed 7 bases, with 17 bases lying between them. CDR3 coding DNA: TGCAGCTTAGTGCCTGCGGCCGGGACCCAGTACTTC. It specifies CSLVPAAGTQYF.

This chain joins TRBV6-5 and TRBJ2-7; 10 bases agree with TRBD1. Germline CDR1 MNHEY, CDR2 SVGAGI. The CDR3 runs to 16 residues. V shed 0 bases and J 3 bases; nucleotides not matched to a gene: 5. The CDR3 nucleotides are TGTGCCAGCAGTTACTCCTCCGGGACAGGGGTCTACGAGCAGTACTTC. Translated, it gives CASSYSSGTGVYEQYF.

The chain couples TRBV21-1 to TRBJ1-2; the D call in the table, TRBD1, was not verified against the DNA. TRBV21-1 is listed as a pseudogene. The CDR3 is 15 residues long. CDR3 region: CASSKEGLGGYGYTF. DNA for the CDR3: TGTGCCAGCAGCAAAGAAGGTTTAGGGGGCTATGGCTACACCTTC.

The DNA for the CDR3 is TGTGCCAGTAGTATAGACGGGACATATAGCAATCAGCCCCAGCATTTT. This translates into CASSIDGTYSNQPQHF. The V call is TRBV19, the J call TRBJ1-5; D is possibly TRBD1 (6 bases). The CDR3 spans 16 residues. The germline gives CDR1 LNHDA, CDR2 SQIVND (reference sequence). The germline V and J ends were trimmed by 0 bases and 0 bases, with 9 bases remaining between them.

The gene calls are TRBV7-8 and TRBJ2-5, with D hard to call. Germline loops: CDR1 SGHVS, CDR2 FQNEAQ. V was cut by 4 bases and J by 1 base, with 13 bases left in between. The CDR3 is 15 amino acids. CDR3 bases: TGTGCCAGCAGCTCCTCGGAGCGAAGCCAAGAGACCCAGTACTTC. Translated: CASSSSERSQETQYF.

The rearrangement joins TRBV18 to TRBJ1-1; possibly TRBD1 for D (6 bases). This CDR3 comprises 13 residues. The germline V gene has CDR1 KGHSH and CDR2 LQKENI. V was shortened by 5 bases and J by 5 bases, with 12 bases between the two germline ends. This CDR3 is CASSVTGSTEAFF. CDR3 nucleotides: TGTGCCAGCTCAGTCACAGGGTCTACTGAAGCTTTCTTT.

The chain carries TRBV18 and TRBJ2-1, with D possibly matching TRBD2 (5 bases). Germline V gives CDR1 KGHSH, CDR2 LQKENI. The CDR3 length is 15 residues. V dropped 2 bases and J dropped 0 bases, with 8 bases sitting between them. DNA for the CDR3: TGTGCCAGCTCACCAGTGGGAGTCTCCTACAATGAGCAGTTCTTC. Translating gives CASSPVGVSYNEQFF.

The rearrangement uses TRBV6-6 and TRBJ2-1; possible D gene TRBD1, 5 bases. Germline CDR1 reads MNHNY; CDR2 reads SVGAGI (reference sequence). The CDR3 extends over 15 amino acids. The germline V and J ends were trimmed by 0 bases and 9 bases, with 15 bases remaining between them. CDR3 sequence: CASSYSGQGKGEQFF. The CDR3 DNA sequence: TGTGCCAGCAGTTACTCCGGCCAGGGAAAGGGTGAGCAGTTCTTC.

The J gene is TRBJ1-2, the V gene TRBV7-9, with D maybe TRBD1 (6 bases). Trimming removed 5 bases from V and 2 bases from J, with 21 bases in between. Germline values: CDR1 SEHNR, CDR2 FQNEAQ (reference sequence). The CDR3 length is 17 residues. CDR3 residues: CASSTLNPGTPNYGYTF. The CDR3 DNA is TGTGCCAGCAGCACCCTTAACCCCGGGACACCGAACTATGGCTACACCTTC.

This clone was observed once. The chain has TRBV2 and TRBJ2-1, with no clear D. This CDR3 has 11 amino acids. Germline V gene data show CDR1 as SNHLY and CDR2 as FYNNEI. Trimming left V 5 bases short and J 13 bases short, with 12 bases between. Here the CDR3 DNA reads TGTGCCAGCAGTCCCCGCGACCGACAGTTCTTC. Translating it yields CASSPRDRQFF.

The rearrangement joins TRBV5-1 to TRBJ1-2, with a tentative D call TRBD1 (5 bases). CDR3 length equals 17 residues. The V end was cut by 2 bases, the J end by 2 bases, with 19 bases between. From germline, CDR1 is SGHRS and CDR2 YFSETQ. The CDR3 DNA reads TGCGCCAGCAGCTTTATTTTTCGAGGACAAAGGAACTATGGCTACACCTTC. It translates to CASSFIFRGQRNYGYTF.

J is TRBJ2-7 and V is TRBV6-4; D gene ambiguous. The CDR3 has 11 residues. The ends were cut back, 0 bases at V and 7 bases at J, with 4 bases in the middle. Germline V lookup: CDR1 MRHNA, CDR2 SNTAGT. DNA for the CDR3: TGTGCCAGCAGTGACTCGGGGGAGCAGTACTTC. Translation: CASSDSGEQYF.

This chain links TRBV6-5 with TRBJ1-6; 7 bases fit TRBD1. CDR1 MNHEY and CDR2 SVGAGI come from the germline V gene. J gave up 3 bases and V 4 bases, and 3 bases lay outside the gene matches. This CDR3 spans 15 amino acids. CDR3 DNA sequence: TGTGCCAGCAGTTTCCGGGACAGCTATAATTCACCCCTCCACTTT. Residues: CASSFRDSYNSPLHF.

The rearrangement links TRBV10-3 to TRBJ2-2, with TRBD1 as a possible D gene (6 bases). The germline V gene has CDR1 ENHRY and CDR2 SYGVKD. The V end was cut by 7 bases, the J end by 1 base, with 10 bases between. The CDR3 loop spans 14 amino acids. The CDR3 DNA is TGTGCCATCACTTCACAGGGGAACACCGGGGAGCTGTTTTTT. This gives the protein CAITSQGNTGELFF.

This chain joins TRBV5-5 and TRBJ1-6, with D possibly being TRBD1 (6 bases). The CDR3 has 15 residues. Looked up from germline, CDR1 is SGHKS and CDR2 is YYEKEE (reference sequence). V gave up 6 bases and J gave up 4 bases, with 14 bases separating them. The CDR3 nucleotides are TGTGCCAGCAACGGACAGCTTACTTATAATTCACCCCTCCACTTT. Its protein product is CASNGQLTYNSPLHF.

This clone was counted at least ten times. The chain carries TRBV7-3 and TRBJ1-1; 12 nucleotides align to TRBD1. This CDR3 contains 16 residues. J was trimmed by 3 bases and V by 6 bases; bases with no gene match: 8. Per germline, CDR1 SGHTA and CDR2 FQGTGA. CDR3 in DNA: TGTGCCAGCAGTCGTACCGGGACAGGGGGCCACACTGAAGCTTTCTTT. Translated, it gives CASSRTGTGGHTEAFF.

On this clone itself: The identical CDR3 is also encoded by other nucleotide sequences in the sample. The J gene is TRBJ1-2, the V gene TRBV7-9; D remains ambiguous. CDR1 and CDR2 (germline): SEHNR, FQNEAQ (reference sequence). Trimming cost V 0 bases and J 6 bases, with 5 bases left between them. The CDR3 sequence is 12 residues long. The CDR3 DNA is TGTGCCAGCAGCTTAGCAGCAGATGGCTACACCTTC. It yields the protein CASSLAADGYTF.

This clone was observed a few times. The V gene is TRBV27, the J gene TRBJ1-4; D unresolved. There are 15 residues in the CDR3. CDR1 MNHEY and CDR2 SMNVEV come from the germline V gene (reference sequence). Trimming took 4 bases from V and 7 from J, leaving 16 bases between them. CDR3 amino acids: CASSSLSRYPEKLFF. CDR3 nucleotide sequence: TGTGCCAGCAGTTCCTTAAGCAGGTATCCTGAAAAACTGTTTTTT. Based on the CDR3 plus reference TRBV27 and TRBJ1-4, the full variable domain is EAQVTQNPRYLITVTGKKLTVTCSQNMNHEYMSWYRQDPGLGLRQIYYSMNVEVTDKGDVPEGYKVSRKEKRNFPLILESPSPNQTSLYFCASSSLSRYPEKLFFGSGTQLSVL.

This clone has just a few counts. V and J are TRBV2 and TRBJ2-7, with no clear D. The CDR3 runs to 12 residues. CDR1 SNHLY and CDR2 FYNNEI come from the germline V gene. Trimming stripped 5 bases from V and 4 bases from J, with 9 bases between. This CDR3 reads CASSSTVYEQYF. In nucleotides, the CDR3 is TGTGCCAGCAGTTCGACGGTGTACGAGCAGTACTTC.